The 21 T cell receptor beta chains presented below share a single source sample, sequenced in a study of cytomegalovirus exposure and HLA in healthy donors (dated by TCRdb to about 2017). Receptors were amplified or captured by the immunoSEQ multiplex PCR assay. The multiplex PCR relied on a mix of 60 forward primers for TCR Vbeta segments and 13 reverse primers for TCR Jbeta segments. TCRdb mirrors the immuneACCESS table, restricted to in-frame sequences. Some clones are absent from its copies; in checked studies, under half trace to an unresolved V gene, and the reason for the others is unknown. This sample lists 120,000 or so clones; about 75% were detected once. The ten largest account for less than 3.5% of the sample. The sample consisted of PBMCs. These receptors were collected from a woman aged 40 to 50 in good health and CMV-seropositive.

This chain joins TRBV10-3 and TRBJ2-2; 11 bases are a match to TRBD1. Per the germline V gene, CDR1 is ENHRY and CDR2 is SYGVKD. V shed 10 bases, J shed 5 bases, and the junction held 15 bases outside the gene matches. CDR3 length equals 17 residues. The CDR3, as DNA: TGTGCCACCCACCCGGGCGTGGGGACAGGGGGGACCGGGGAGCTGTTTTTT. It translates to CATHPGVGTGGTGELFF.

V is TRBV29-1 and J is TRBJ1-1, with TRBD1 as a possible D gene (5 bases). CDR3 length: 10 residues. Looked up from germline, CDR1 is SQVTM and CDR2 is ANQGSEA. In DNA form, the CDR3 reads TGCGGGGGGGGAGGGAGGGAAGCTTTCTTT. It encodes CGGGGREAFF.

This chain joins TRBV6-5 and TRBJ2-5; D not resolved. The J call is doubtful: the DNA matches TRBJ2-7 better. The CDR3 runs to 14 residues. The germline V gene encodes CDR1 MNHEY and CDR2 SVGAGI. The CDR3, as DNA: TGTGCCAGCAGTTACTCCACGATGGGCTACGAGCAGTACTTC. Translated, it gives CASSYSTMGYEQYF.

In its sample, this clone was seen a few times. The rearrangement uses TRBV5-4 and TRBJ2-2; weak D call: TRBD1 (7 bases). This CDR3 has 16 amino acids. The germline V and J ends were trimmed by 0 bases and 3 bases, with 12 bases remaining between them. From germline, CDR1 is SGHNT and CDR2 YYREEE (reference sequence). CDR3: CASSLEGGGDTGELFF. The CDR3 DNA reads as TGTGCCAGCAGCTTGGAAGGGGGCGGGGACACCGGGGAGCTGTTTTTT.

CDR3 in DNA: TGTGCCAGCAGTTTAAGGGCGGGAGTGCTCTACGAGCAGTACTTC. Amino acids: CASSLRAGVLYEQYF. The chain joins TRBV27 to TRBJ2-7; 7 nucleotides line up with TRBD2. The CDR3 length is 15 residues. The ends lost 2 bases at V and 3 bases at J; junction bases unmatched: 7. Germline V gives CDR1 MNHEY, CDR2 SMNVEV (reference sequence).

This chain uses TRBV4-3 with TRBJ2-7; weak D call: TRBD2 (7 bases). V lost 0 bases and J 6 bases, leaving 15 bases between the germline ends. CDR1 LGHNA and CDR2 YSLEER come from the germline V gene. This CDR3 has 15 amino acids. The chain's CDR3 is CASSQDRRGPFEQYF. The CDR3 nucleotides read TGCGCCAGCAGCCAAGATCGGCGGGGGCCGTTCGAGCAGTACTTC.

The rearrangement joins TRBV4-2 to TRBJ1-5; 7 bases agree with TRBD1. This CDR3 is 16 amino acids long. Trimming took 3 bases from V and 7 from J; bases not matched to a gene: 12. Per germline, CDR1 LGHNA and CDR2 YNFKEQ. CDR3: CASSQSWQGVSQPQHF. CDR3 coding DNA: TGTGCCAGCAGCCAGTCGTGGCAGGGGGTTTCCCAGCCCCAGCATTTT.

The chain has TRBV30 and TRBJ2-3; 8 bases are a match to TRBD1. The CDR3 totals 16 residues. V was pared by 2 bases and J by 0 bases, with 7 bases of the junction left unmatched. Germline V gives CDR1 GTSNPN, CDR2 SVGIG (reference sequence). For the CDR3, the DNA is TGTGCCTGGAGTATGGAGGACAGGGATAGCACAGATACGCAGTATTTT. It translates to CAWSMEDRDSTDTQYF.

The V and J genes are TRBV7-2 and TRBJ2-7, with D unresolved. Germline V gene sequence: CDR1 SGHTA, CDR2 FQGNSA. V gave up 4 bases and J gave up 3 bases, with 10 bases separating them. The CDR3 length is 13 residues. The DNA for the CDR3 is TGTGCCAGCAGCTCTTTTAGAGGCTACGAGCAGTACTTC. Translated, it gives CASSSFRGYEQYF.

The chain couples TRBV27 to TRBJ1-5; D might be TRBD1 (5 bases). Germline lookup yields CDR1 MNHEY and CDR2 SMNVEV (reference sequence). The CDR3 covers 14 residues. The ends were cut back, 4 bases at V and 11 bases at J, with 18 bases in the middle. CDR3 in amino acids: CASSSSDYSGAQHF. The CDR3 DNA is TGTGCCAGCAGTTCCTCGGACTACTCGGGGGCCCAGCATTTT.

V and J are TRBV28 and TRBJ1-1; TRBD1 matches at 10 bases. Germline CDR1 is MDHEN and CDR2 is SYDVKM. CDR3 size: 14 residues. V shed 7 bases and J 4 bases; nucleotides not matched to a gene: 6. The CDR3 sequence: CASTPGDRGTEAFF. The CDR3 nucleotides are TGTGCCAGCACCCCGGGGGACAGGGGCACTGAAGCTTTCTTT.

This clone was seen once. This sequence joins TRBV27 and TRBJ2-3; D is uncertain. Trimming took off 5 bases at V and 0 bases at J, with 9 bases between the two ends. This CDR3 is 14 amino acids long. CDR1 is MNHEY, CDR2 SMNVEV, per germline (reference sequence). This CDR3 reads CASSIRLSTDTQYF. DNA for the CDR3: TGTGCCAGCAGTATCCGACTGAGCACAGATACGCAGTATTTT.

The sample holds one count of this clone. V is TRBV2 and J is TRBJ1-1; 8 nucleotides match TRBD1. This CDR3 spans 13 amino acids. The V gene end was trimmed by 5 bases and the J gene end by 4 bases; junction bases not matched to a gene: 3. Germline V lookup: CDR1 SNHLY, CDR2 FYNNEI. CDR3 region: CASSNDRGTEAFF. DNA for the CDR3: TGTGCCAGCAGTAATGACAGGGGCACTGAAGCTTTCTTT.

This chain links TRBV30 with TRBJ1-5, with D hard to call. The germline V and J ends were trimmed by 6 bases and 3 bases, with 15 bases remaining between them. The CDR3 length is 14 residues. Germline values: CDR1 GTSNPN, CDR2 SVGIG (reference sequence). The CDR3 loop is CACGGSTNNQPQHF. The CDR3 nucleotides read TGTGCCTGCGGAGGGAGTACGAACAATCAGCCCCAGCATTTT.

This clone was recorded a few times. The CDR3 nucleotides read TGTGCCAGCGGTCAGGGGGTTGGGAACACTGAAGCTTTCTTT. It yields the protein CASGQGVGNTEAFF. This sequence joins TRBV6-5 and TRBJ1-1; 7 positions agree with TRBD1. Germline CDR1 reads MNHEY; CDR2 reads SVGAGI. The CDR3 has 14 amino acids. Germline trimming cut 8 bases from V and 1 base from J; bases unmatched to any gene: 7.

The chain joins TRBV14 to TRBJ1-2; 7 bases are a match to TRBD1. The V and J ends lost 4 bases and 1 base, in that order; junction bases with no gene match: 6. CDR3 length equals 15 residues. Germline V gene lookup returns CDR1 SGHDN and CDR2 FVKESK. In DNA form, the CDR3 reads TGTGCCAGCAGCCTTGGACAGGCCTTTAACTATGGCTACACCTTC. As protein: CASSLGQAFNYGYTF.

As DNA, the CDR3 is TGTGCCAGCAGCCAAGAGGCGGGGGACTTCTATGGCTACACCTTC. Its protein product is CASSQEAGDFYGYTF. The chain recombines TRBV4-2 with TRBJ1-2, with D maybe TRBD1 (5 bases). CDR3 length: 15 residues. Deletions cut 0 bases from V and 4 bases from J, with 12 bases between. Germline V gives CDR1 LGHNA, CDR2 YNFKEQ.

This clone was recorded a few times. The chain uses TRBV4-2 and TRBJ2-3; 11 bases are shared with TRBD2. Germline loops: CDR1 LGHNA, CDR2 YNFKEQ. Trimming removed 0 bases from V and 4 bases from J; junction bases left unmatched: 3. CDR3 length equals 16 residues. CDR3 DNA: TGTGCCAGCAGCCAAGAGATAGCGGGAGGGCCAGATACGCAGTATTTT. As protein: CASSQEIAGGPDTQYF.

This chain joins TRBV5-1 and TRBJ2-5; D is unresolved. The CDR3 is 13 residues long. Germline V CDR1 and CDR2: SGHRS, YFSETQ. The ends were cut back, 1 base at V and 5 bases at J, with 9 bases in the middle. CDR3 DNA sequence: TGCGCCAGCAGCTTGACTCTCCCGGAGACCCAGTACTTC. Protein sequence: CASSLTLPETQYF.

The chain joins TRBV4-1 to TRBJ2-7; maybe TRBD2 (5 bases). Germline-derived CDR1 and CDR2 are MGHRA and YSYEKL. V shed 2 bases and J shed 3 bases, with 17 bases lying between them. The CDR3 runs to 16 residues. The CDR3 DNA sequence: TGCGCCAGCAGCCAACGAGGGTCGCCCACCGTCTACGAGCAGTACTTC. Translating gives CASSQRGSPTVYEQYF.

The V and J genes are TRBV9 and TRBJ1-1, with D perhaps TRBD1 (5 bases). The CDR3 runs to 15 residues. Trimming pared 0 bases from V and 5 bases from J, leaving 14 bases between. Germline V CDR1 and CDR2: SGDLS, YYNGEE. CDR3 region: CASSVVGGKGTEAFF. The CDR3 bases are TGTGCCAGCAGCGTAGTTGGAGGGAAGGGGACTGAAGCTTTCTTT. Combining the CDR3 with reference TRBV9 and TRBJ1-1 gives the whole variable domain DSGVTQTPKHLITATGQRVTLRCSPRSGDLSVYWYQQSLDQGLQFLIQYYNGEERAKGNILERFSAQQFPDLHSELNLSSLELGDSALYFCASSVVGGKGTEAFFGQGTRLTVV.